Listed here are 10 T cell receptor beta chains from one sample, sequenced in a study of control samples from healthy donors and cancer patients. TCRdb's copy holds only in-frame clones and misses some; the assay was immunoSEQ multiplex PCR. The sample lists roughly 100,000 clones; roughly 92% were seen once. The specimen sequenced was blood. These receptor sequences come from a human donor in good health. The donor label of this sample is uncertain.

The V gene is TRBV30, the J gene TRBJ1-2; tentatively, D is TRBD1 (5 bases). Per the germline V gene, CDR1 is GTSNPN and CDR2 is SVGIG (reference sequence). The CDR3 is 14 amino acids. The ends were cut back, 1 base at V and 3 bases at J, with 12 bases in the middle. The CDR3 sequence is CAWSGGLRDYGYTF. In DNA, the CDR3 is TGTGCCTGGAGTGGGGGGTTGCGGGACTATGGCTACACCTTC.

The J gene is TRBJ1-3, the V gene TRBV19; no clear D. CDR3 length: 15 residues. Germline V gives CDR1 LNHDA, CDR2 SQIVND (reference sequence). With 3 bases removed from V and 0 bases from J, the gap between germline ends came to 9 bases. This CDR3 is CASSIDGFSGNTIYF. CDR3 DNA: TGTGCCAGTAGTATTGACGGGTTCTCTGGAAACACCATATATTTT.

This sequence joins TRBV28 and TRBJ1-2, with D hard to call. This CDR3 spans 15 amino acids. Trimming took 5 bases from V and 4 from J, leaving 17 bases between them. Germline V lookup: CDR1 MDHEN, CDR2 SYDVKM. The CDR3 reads CASSGTGFQPYGYTF. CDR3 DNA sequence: TGTGCCAGCAGTGGCACGGGGTTTCAGCCCTATGGCTACACCTTC.

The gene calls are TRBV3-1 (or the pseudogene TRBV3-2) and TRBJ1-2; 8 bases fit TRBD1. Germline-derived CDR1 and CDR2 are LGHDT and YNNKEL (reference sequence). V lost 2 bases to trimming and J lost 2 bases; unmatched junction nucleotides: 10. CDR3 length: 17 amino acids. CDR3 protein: CASSQRPGGGPNYGYTF. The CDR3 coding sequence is TGTGCCAGCAGCCAAAGACCAGGGGGCGGCCCGAACTATGGCTACACCTTC.

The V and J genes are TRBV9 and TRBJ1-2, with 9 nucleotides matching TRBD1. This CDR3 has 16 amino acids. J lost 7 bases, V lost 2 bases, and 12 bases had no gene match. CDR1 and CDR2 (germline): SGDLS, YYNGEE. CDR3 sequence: CASSVTGQGSLGGYTF. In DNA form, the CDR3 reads TGTGCCAGCAGCGTCACGGGACAGGGTTCCCTGGGTGGCTACACCTTC.

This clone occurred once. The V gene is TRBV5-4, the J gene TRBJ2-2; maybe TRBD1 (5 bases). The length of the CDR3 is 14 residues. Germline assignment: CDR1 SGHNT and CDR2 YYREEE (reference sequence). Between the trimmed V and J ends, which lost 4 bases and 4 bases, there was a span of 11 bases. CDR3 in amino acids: CASSRTGFTGELFF. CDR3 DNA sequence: TGTGCCAGCAGCCGTACAGGATTCACCGGGGAGCTGTTTTTT.

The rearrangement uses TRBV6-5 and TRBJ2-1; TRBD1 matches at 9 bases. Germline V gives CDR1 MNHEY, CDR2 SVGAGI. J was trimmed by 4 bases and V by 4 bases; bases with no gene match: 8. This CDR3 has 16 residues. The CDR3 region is CASSFRRQGVYNEQFF. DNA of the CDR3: TGTGCCAGCAGTTTTCGGAGACAGGGGGTTTACAATGAGCAGTTCTTC.

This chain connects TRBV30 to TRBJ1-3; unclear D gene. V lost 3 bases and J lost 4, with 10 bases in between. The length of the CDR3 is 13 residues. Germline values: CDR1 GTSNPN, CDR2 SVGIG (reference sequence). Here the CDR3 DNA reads TGTGCCTGGAGCGTCGCCCGAGGAAACACCATATATTTT. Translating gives CAWSVARGNTIYF.

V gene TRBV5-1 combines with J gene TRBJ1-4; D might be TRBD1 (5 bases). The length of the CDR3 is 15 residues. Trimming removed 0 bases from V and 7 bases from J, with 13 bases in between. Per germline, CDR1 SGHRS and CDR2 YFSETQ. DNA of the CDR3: TGCGCCAGCAGCTTGGAGCAGGGAGGGAGTGAAAAACTGTTTTTT. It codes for CASSLEQGGSEKLFF. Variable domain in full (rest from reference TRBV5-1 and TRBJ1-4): KAGVTQTPRYLIKTRGQQVTLSCSPISGHRSVSWYQQTPGQGLQFLFEYFSETQRNKGNFPGRFSGRQFSNSRSEMNVSTLELGDSALYLCASSLEQGGSEKLFFGSGTQLSVL.

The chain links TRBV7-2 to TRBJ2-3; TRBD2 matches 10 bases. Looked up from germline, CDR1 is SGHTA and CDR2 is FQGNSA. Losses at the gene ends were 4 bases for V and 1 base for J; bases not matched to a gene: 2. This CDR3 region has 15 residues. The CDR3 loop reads CASSSLAGGTDTQYF. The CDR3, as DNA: TGTGCCAGCAGCTCGCTAGCGGGGGGCACAGATACGCAGTATTTT.